Shown below are 18 T cell receptor beta chains from a single sample sequenced in a study of CXCR3-negative and CXCR3-positive naive CD8 T cells. cDNA libraries for TRB were generated by 5' RACE incorporating UMI labels. TCRdb derives one entry per CDR3 protein from the 5' RACE reads, leaving out DNA. The sample table includes tens of thousands of distinct CDR3 sequences. No antigen has been assigned to these receptors. Study outcomes and limitations: The study found more hydrophobic TRB CDR3s in CXCR3-positive naive cells than in CXCR3-negative naive cells.

Sequencing was performed on naive CXCR3+ CD8+ T cells from blood. The subset denotes: CD45RO-CCR7+CD27+CD95- naive CD8+ T cells expressing CXCR3 (TNR3+). These receptors were taken from a human donor in good health. Some clones in this sample may be carry-over from other donors' samples.

The chain links TRBV29-1 to TRBJ2-7; TCRdb picks TRBD1, but there is no DNA to check that call. The CDR3 sequence is 12 residues long. Germline loops: CDR1 SQVTM, CDR2 ANQGSEA. CDR3 region: CSTRDSTYEQYF.

The chain links TRBV2 to TRBJ2-7. Germline values: CDR1 SNHLY, CDR2 FYNNEI. The CDR3 runs 14 residues. The CDR3 loop reads CASSDRGVGYEQYF. Supplemented by reference TRBV2 and TRBJ2-7, the full variable domain reads EPEVTQTPSHQVTQMGQEVILRCVPISNHLYFYWYRQILGQKVEFLVSFYNNEISEKSEIFDDQFSVERPDGSNFTLKIRSTKLEDSAMYFCASSDRGVGYEQYFGPGTRLTVT.

The chain recombines TRBV10-2 with TRBJ2-7; the D gene TCRdb calls, TRBD2, cannot be checked with no DNA. There are 12 residues in the CDR3. CDR1 is WSHSY and CDR2 is SAAADI in the germline V gene. CDR3 in amino acids: CASSEWEHEQYF.

The V gene is TRBV12-3 or TRBV12-4, the J gene TRBJ2-7; TCRdb lists TRBD1, though no DNA is available to test this call. The CDR3 is made up of 11 amino acids. CDR3 sequence reads: CASRNPTGGCF.

The V gene is TRBV20-1, the J gene TRBJ2-1; TCRdb's assignment of TRBD2 cannot be checked, as there is no DNA. This CDR3 has 12 residues. Germline V lookup: CDR1 DFQATT, CDR2 SNEGSKA (reference sequence). CDR3 residues: CSATLAGAEQFF.

The chain has TRBV29-1 and TRBJ1-2. CDR3 length: 15 residues. Germline V lookup: CDR1 SQVTM, CDR2 ANQGSEA. The CDR3 loop reads CSVESVLTANYGYTF.

V usage is TRBV4-2 and J usage is TRBJ2-1; TCRdb names TRBD2, which stays unverified in the absence of DNA. Germline CDR1 reads LGHNA; CDR2 reads YNFKEQ. The CDR3 spans 17 residues. The CDR3 reads CASSHRVGLAGWKGQFF.

CDR3 protein: CSVRDREATGELFF. The V gene is TRBV29-1, the J gene TRBJ2-2; the TCRdb call, TRBD1, lacks DNA for checking. This CDR3 has 14 amino acids. Germline assignment: CDR1 SQVTM and CDR2 ANQGSEA.

CDR3 region: CASSTLVYNSPLHF. The chain links TRBV3-1 to TRBJ1-6. CDR1 LGHDT and CDR2 YNNKEL come from the germline V gene (reference sequence). This CDR3 contains 14 residues.

V usage is TRBV9 and J usage is TRBJ1-2; TCRdb picks TRBD1, but there is no DNA to check that call. Germline V CDR1 and CDR2: SGDLS, YYNGEE. The CDR3 is 14 amino acids. The CDR3 sequence: CASSEGQGYYGYTF. Combining the CDR3 with reference TRBV9 and TRBJ1-2 gives the whole variable domain DSGVTQTPKHLITATGQRVTLRCSPRSGDLSVYWYQQSLDQGLQFLIQYYNGEERAKGNILERFSAQQFPDLHSELNLSSLELGDSALYFCASSEGQGYYGYTFGSGTRLTVV.

V gene TRBV4-1 combines with J gene TRBJ2-4. The CDR3 extends over 13 amino acids. Germline CDR1 MGHRA, CDR2 YSYEKL. The CDR3 reads CASSQELGDIQYF.

The V and J genes are TRBV6-1 and TRBJ1-1. In germline, CDR1 is MNHNS, CDR2 SASEGT. The CDR3 runs to 12 residues. The CDR3 sequence is CASFLSNTEAFF.

V gene TRBV7-3 combines with J gene TRBJ2-1. Per the germline V gene, CDR1 is SGHTA and CDR2 is FQGTGA. CDR3 size: 13 residues. The CDR3 sequence: CASSLGLYNEQFF.

This chain uses TRBV11-2 with TRBJ2-7. Germline CDR1 and CDR2: SGHAT and FQNNGV. The CDR3 is 14 amino acids. Here the CDR3 reads CASSLDLGTYEQYF.

The J gene is TRBJ2-5, the V gene TRBV12-3 or TRBV12-4. This CDR3 has 12 amino acids. The CDR3 spells CASSLPLETQYF.

The chain couples TRBV28 to TRBJ2-2; TCRdb selects TRBD2, and the lack of DNA leaves this call unchecked. CDR1 and CDR2 (germline): MDHEN, SYDVKM. The CDR3 has 15 amino acids. The CDR3 reads CASSLNRGRTGELFF.

The rearrangement joins TRBV29-1 to TRBJ2-3; the TCRdb call, TRBD2, lacks DNA for checking. Germline V CDR1 and CDR2: SQVTM, ANQGSEA. The length of the CDR3 is 16 residues. CDR3 loop: CSVDGSSGRDPDTQYF.

The chain joins TRBV29-1 to TRBJ1-1; TCRdb proposes TRBD1, but this gene call is untestable without DNA. The CDR3 totals 13 residues. CDR1 is SQVTM, CDR2 ANQGSEA, per germline. The CDR3 spells CSVRDREGAEAFF.